This is a list of T cell receptor beta chains from one sample in a study of CD8+ T cells in alopecia areata. Using immunoSEQ multiplex PCR, the repertoire was profiled, and TCRdb retains in-frame clones only, with some absent. This sample has roughly 280,000 clones, with 45% to 70% found just once. The sequencing used CD4+ T cells sorted from blood, collected around week 54, from a patient treated with tofacitinib. The source is a human donor with alopecia areata. CDR3s include the opening cysteine and the closing phenylalanine or tryptophan. A D gene is named only where the DNA matches it firmly. Size is omitted from some rows. Given values are once, few, many or a class for expanded clones.

J | D | V | size | CDR3 | DNA
TRBJ2-3 | - | TRBV30 | - | CAWGQSTDTQYF | TGTGCCTGGGGCCAGAGCACAGATACGCAGTATTTT
TRBJ1-1 | - | TRBV7-9 | few | CASSLIGGTLSTEAFF | TGTGCCAGCAGCTTAATTGGGGGTACTCTTTCCACTGAAGCTTTCTTT
TRBJ2-3 | - | TRBV19 | few | CASSVQASDTQYF | TGTGCCAGTAGTGTACAGGCTTCAGATACGCAGTATTTT
TRBJ2-3 | - | TRBV5-4 | once | CASRTTGTDTQYF | TGTGCCAGCAGGACGACTGGCACAGATACGCAGTATTTT
TRBJ1-6 | - | TRBV30 | - | CAWSPASGSPLHF | TGTGCCTGGAGCCCGGCTTCTGGCTCACCCCTCCACTTT
TRBJ2-2 | - | TRBV29-1 | - | CSVRQGSTGELFF | TGCAGCGTTAGGCAGGGCTCAACCGGGGAGCTGTTTTTT
TRBJ1-5 | - | TRBV30 | few | CAWSVTGNQPQHF | TGTGCCTGGAGTGTAACCGGGAATCAGCCCCAGCATTTT
TRBJ1-5 | - | TRBV30 | - | CAWSVRGDQPQHF | TGTGCCTGGAGTGTACGGGGGGATCAGCCCCAGCATTTT
TRBJ2-3 | TRBD2 | TRBV29-1 | - | CSVTPSGSDTQYF | TGCAGCGTGACGCCTAGCGGGTCGGATACGCAGTATTTT
TRBJ2-7 | - | TRBV7-2 | - | CASSLASARTYEQYF | TGTGCCAGCAGCTTAGCGTCGGCCCGCACCTACGAGCAGTACTTC
TRBJ1-1 | - | TRBV5-6 | - | CASSLVGDVHPHTEAFF | TGTGCCAGCAGCTTGGTTGGGGACGTCCACCCACACACTGAAGCTTTCTTT
TRBJ2-3 | - | TRBV7-3 | - | CASSLDSGVTQYF | TGTGCCAGCAGCTTAGATTCCGGGGTTACGCAGTATTTT
TRBJ2-7 | - | TRBV9 | - | CASSVARHSYEQYF | TGTGCCAGCAGCGTAGCTAGACACTCCTACGAGCAGTACTTC
TRBJ2-5 | - | TRBV29-1 | few | CSVDPGIETQYF | TGCAGCGTTGATCCGGGAATCGAGACCCAGTACTTC
TRBJ2-7 | - | TRBV25-1 | - | CASSESTGPRYEQYF | TGTGCCAGCAGTGAGTCGACTGGCCCTCGGTACGAGCAGTACTTC
TRBJ1-5 | TRBD1 | TRBV4-1 | once | CASSQAGQGGNQPQHF | TGCGCCAGCAGCCAAGCAGGACAGGGGGGCAATCAGCCCCAGCATTTT
TRBJ1-5 | - | TRBV12-5 | - | CASGSLRGSNQPQHF | TGTGCTAGTGGTTCGCTAAGGGGTAGCAATCAGCCCCAGCATTTT
TRBJ1-5 | - | TRBV29-1 | - | CSVRTDSNQPQHF | TGCAGCGTAAGGACAGATAGCAATCAGCCCCAGCATTTT
TRBJ1-6 | TRBD1 | TRBV2 | - | CASSEADRGNSPLHF | TGTGCCAGCAGTGAAGCGGACAGGGGTAATTCACCCCTCCACTTT
TRBJ2-1 | TRBD2 | TRBV7-3 | few | CASSLIAGSSYNEQFF | TGTGCCAGCAGCTTAATAGCGGGCTCCTCCTACAATGAGCAGTTCTTC
TRBJ1-5 | - | TRBV6-1 | - | CASVLGGNQPQHF | TGTGCCAGCGTCCTAGGCGGCAATCAGCCCCAGCATTTT
TRBJ2-3 | - | TRBV30 | - | CAWSIRGAKDTQYF | TGTGCCTGGAGTATTCGGGGGGCTAAAGATACGCAGTATTTT
TRBJ1-2 | - | TRBV5-1 | few | CASSRGNYGYTF | TGCGCCAGCAGCAGGGGTAACTATGGCTACACCTTC
TRBJ1-6 | TRBD1 | TRBV4-3 | few | CASSPGQPAYNSPLHF | TGCGCCAGCAGCCCGGGACAGCCAGCCTATAATTCACCCCTCCACTTT
TRBJ1-1 | TRBD1 | TRBV7-2 | few | CASSSGQKGTEAFF | TGTGCCAGCAGCTCGGGACAGAAGGGCACTGAAGCTTTCTTT
TRBJ1-6 | - | TRBV6-6 | - | CATLTGSSYNSPLHF | TGTGCCACCCTAACAGGGAGCTCCTATAATTCACCCCTCCACTTT
TRBJ1-1 | - | TRBV19 | - | CASNEGFDTEAFF | TGTGCCAGTAACGAGGGGTTTGACACTGAAGCTTTCTTT
TRBJ2-1 | - | TRBV29-1 | - | CSVEVDEQFF | TGCAGCGTTGAAGTTGATGAGCAGTTCTTC
TRBJ2-3 | TRBD2 | TRBV4-2 | - | CASSQKAGATTDTQYF | TGTGCCAGCAGCCAGAAAGCGGGGGCAACCACAGATACGCAGTATTTT
TRBJ1-2 | TRBD1 | TRBV6-1 | - | CASSGGQGDGYTF | TGTGCCAGCAGTGGGGGACAGGGAGATGGCTACACCTTC
TRBJ2-2 | TRBD2 | TRBV5-1 | few | CASSLGSGLANTGELFF | TGCGCCAGCAGCTTGGGTTCCGGACTAGCAAACACCGGGGAGCTGTTTTTT